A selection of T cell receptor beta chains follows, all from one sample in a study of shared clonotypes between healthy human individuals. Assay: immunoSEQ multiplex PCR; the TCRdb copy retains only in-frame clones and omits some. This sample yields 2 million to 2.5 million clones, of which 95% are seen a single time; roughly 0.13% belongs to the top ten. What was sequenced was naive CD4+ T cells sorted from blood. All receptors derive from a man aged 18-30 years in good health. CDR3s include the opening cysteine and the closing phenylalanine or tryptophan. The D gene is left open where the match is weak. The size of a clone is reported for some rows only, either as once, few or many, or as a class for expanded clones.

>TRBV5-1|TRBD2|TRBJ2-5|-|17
CASTQGVAGANQETQYF
TGCGCCAGCACCCAGGGGGTAGCGGGGGCCAACCAAGAGACCCAGTACTTC
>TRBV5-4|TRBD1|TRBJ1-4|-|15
CASSLGTGYNEKLFF
TGTGCCAGCAGCTTGGGGACAGGCTATAATGAAAAACTGTTTTTT
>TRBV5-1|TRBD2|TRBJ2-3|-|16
CASSLVRGRATDTQYF
TGCGCCAGCAGCTTGGTTCGCGGGAGGGCCACAGATACGCAGTATTTT
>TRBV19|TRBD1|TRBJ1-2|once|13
CASTRQGYYGYTF
TGTGCCAGTACTAGACAGGGCTACTATGGCTACACCTTC
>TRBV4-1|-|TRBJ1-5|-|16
CASSQWAVDSNQPQHF
TGCGCCAGCAGCCAATGGGCAGTCGATAGCAATCAGCCCCAGCATTTT
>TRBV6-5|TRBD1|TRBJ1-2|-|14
CASSYVNRGHGYTF
TGTGCCAGCAGTTACGTGAACAGGGGCCATGGCTACACCTTC
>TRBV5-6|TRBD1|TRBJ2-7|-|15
CASRSGTGIFYEQYF
TGTGCCAGCAGGTCCGGGACAGGGATATTCTACGAGCAGTACTTC
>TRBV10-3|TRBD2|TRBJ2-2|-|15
CAISGGTTNTGELFF
TGTGCCATCAGTGGGGGGACTACTAACACCGGGGAGCTGTTTTTT
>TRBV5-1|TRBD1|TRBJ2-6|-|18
CASSLGGTGISGANVLTF
TGCGCCAGCAGCTTGGGCGGGACAGGGATATCCGGGGCCAACGTCCTGACTTTC
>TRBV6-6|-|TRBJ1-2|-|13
CASSAAPNYGYTF
TGTGCCAGCAGTGCGGCACCTAACTATGGCTACACCTTC
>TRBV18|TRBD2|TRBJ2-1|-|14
CASSLGLDNNEQFF
TGTGCCAGCTCACTAGGACTAGATAACAATGAGCAGTTCTTC
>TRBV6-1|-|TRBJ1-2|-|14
CASTEEGGGYGYTF
TGTGCCAGCACCGAAGAGGGGGGGGGCTATGGCTACACCTTC
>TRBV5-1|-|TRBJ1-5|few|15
CASSLDSALNQPQHF
TGCGCCAGCAGCTTGGACAGCGCCCTCAATCAGCCCCAGCATTTT
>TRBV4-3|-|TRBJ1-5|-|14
CASSHGMRDQPQHF
TGCGCCAGCAGCCACGGAATGCGAGATCAGCCCCAGCATTTT
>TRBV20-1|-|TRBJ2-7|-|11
CSAHATGEQYF
TGCAGTGCCCATGCAACAGGGGAGCAGTACTTC
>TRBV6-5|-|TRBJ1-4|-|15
CASSYSGPRNEKLFF
TGTGCCAGCAGTTACAGCGGGCCACGTAATGAAAAACTGTTTTTT
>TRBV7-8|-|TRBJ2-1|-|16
CASSTGWSSPYNEQFF
TGTGCCAGCAGCACTGGGTGGAGTAGTCCCTACAATGAGCAGTTCTTC
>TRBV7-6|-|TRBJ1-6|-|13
CASSLDRASPLHF
TGTGCCAGCAGCTTAGATCGTGCTTCACCCCTCCACTTT
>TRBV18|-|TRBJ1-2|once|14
CASSGTPLLGGYTF
TGTGCCAGCTCAGGGACGCCTCTCTTGGGCGGCTACACCTTC
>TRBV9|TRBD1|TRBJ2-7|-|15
CASSVEAQGAGEQYF
TGTGCCAGCAGCGTAGAGGCGCAGGGGGCCGGAGAGCAGTACTTC
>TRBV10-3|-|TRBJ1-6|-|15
CAISGGGFSNSPLHF
TGTGCCATCAGTGGGGGTGGGTTCAGTAATTCACCCCTCCACTTT
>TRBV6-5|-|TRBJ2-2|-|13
CASSYLQPGELFF
TGTGCCAGCAGTTACCTACAACCCGGGGAGCTGTTTTTT
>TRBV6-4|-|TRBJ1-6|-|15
CASSDIARGNSPLHF
TGTGCCAGCAGTGATATCGCTAGAGGAAATTCACCCCTCCACTTT
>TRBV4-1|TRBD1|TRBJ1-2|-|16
CASSQGIQGAVGGYTF
TGCGCCAGCAGCCAAGGGATCCAGGGGGCGGTAGGTGGCTACACCTTC
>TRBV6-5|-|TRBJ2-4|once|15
CASEPQGTSKNIQYF
TGTGCCAGCGAGCCCCAGGGAACCTCCAAAAACATTCAGTACTTC
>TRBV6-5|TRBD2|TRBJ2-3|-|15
CASSSSGGSTGTQYF
TGTGCCAGCAGTTCCAGCGGGGGGTCTACGGGGACGCAGTATTTT
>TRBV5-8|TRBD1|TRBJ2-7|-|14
CASSTWDRGYEQYF
TGTGCCAGCAGCACGTGGGACAGGGGTTACGAGCAGTACTTC
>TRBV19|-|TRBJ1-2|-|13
CASTGQQYYGYTF
TGTGCCAGCACCGGGCAGCAGTACTATGGCTACACCTTC
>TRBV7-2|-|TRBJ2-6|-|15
CASSLRVSGANVLTF
TGTGCCAGCAGCTTACGGGTTTCTGGGGCCAACGTCCTGACTTTC
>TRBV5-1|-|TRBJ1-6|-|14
CASSLGAGNSPLHF
TGCGCCAGCAGCTTGGGAGCGGGGAATTCACCCCTCCACTTT
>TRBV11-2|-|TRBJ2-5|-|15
CASSSTVGPRETQYF
TGTGCCAGCAGCTCGACGGTCGGACCGCGAGAGACCCAGTACTTC
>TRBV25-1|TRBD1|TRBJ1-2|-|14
CASSRGGQNYGYTF
TGTGCCAGCAGTCGTGGGGGACAGAACTATGGCTACACCTTC
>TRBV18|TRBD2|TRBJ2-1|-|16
CASSPTLAGEGNEQFF
TGTGCCAGCTCTCCCACACTAGCGGGAGAGGGTAATGAGCAGTTCTTC
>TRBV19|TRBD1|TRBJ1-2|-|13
CASKGQAYYGYTF
TGTGCCAGTAAGGGACAGGCGTACTATGGCTACACCTTC
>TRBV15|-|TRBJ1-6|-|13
CATGVVLNSPLHF
TGTGCCACCGGAGTAGTACTTAATTCACCCCTCCACTTT
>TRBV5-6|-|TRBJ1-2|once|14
CASSLPTENYGYTF
TGTGCCAGCAGCTTGCCTACAGAGAACTATGGCTACACCTTC